One and the same sample provided the 30 T cell receptor beta chains below, sequenced in a study of cytomegalovirus exposure and HLA in healthy donors. The PCR made use of 60 Vbeta and 13 Jbeta primers. Some clones are missing from TCRdb's copy, which holds only in-frame ones; the method was immunoSEQ multiplex PCR. The table records under 250,000 clones, around 80% of them present only once. Input material: PBMCs. The receptors were gathered from a boy younger than 18 in good health and CMV-seronegative.

In its sample, this clone was seen a few times. The genes are TRBV15 and TRBJ2-5, with D perhaps TRBD2 (6 bases). The DNA end is a closer match to TRBJ2-7, so the J assignment may be wrong. The CDR3 runs 15 residues. CDR1 is LNHNV and CDR2 is YYDKDF in the germline V gene (reference sequence). Here the CDR3 DNA reads TGTGCCACCAGCAGAGATCTCGGGACTTTCTACGAGCAGTACTTC. Translating it yields CATSRDLGTFYEQYF.

This clone was seen a few times. The J gene is TRBJ1-1, the V gene TRBV6-6; weak D call: TRBD1 (6 bases). CDR3 size: 12 residues. Trimming left V 7 bases short and J 5 bases short, with 11 bases between. Germline-derived CDR1 and CDR2 are MNHNY and SVGAGI (reference sequence). CDR3 sequence reads: CASNKQGTEAFF. The CDR3 DNA sequence: TGTGCCAGCAACAAACAGGGTACTGAAGCTTTCTTT.

This clone has only one observation. The rearrangement joins TRBV29-1 to TRBJ1-1; D is possibly TRBD1 (5 bases). V dropped 4 bases and J dropped 7 bases, with 19 bases sitting between them. This CDR3 comprises 14 residues. CDR1 SQVTM and CDR2 ANQGSEA come from the germline V gene. Here the CDR3 DNA reads TGCAGCGTTGCTCCTCCGGCAGGGAGGGTTGAAGCTTTCTTT. It encodes CSVAPPAGRVEAFF.

This chain joins TRBV6-1 and TRBJ1-5; a possible D gene is TRBD1 (5 bases). The length of the CDR3 is 16 residues. CDR1 is MNHNS, CDR2 SASEGT, per germline. V lost 2 bases to trimming and J lost 2 bases, with 13 bases between them. CDR3 loop: CASSEHPRDRNQPQHF. CDR3 in DNA: TGTGCCAGCAGTGAACACCCCAGGGATCGCAATCAGCCCCAGCATTTT.

This chain uses TRBV9 with TRBJ1-2; 8 bases line up with TRBD1. Germline V gives CDR1 SGDLS, CDR2 YYNGEE. Trimming at V came to 3 bases and at J to 5 bases, leaving 6 bases not matched to a gene. The CDR3 has 14 residues. The CDR3 nucleotides read TGTGCCAGCAGCGGGGGGACAGGTCGATATGGCTACACCTTC. It specifies CASSGGTGRYGYTF.

The chain is built from TRBV6-1 and TRBJ1-6; 9 bases are a match to TRBD1. CDR1 is MNHNS, CDR2 SASEGT, per germline. The CDR3 extends over 14 amino acids. V was pared by 5 bases and J by 15 bases, with 11 bases of the junction left unmatched. The CDR3 sequence: CASSPPGQGRLLHF. The DNA for the CDR3 is TGTGCCAGCAGTCCGCCGGGACAGGGTCGGCTCCTCCACTTT.

The chain combines TRBV14 with TRBJ2-7; TRBD2 is a possible D gene (6 bases). The CDR3 runs to 13 residues. V was pared by 4 bases and J by 6 bases, with 13 bases between. Germline CDR1 reads SGHDN; CDR2 reads FVKESK. This chain's CDR3 is CASSLRLVAEQYF. In nucleotides, the CDR3 is TGTGCCAGCAGCCTGCGACTAGTTGCCGAGCAGTACTTC.

The chain is built from TRBV5-6 and TRBJ2-5, with a tentative D call TRBD2 (5 bases). With 1 base removed from V and 4 bases from J, the gap between germline ends came to 11 bases. The CDR3 runs 14 residues. Germline assignment: CDR1 SGHDT and CDR2 YYEEEE. As DNA, the CDR3 is TGTGCCAGCAGCTTGAAGGGAGACCGAGAGACCCAGTACTTC. It specifies CASSLKGDRETQYF.

The chain combines TRBV23-1 with TRBJ2-5, with D perhaps TRBD1 (6 bases). TRBV23-1 is recorded as an ORF, its role being uncertain. CDR3 length: 15 amino acids. The V end was cut by 4 bases, the J end by 2 bases, with 14 bases between. CDR3: CASSPLGQGQETQYF. The CDR3 nucleotides are TGCGCCAGCAGTCCATTGGGGCAGGGGCAAGAGACCCAGTACTTC.

There are a few counts of this clone. In DNA, the CDR3 is TGTGCCAGTAGTATCTTCCGGGACAGGGGTTCCAATGAGCAGTTCTTC. This gives the protein CASSIFRDRGSNEQFF. The V call is TRBV19, the J call TRBJ2-1, with 10 positions matching TRBD1. Germline CDR1 and CDR2: LNHDA and SQIVND (reference sequence). Losses at the gene ends were 3 bases for V and 6 bases for J; bases not matched to a gene: 8. This CDR3 comprises 16 residues.

The chain employs TRBV5-4 and TRBJ2-3, with D tentatively TRBD2 (5 bases). The length of the CDR3 is 15 residues. The ends were cut back, 3 bases at V and 0 bases at J, with 11 bases in the middle. CDR1 is SGHNT, CDR2 YYREEE, per germline (reference sequence). The DNA of the CDR3 is TGTGCCAGCAGCTGGGGAGCAGTTAGCACAGATACGCAGTATTTT. Translated, it gives CASSWGAVSTDTQYF.

V gene TRBV2 combines with J gene TRBJ2-1; a possible D gene is TRBD1 (6 bases). The V gene's germline CDR1 is SNHLY and CDR2 FYNNEI. This CDR3 spans 15 amino acids. The germline V and J ends were trimmed by 4 bases and 9 bases, with 19 bases remaining between them. The CDR3 loop is CASSGDKQGMVEQFF. DNA of the CDR3: TGTGCCAGCAGTGGCGATAAACAGGGTATGGTTGAGCAGTTCTTC.

The chain has TRBV18 and TRBJ1-1; the D gene is possibly TRBD1 (5 bases). V was clipped by 0 bases and J by 4 bases, with 9 bases between them. The CDR3 sequence is 14 residues long. Germline V lookup: CDR1 KGHSH, CDR2 LQKENI. The CDR3 reads CASSPPSQGTEAFF. Written as DNA, the CDR3 is TGTGCCAGCTCACCACCGTCGCAGGGCACTGAAGCTTTCTTT. Full variable domain (remainder filled in from reference TRBV18 and TRBJ1-1): NAGVMQNPRHLVRRRGQEARLRCSPMKGHSHVYWYRQLPEEGLKFMVYLQKENIIDESGMPKERFSAEFPKEGPSILRIQQVVRGDSAAYFCASSPPSQGTEAFFGQGTRLTVV.

With respect to this clone: At one boundary the junction diverges from the germline segment, which might be a read error. This chain connects TRBV6-5 to TRBJ1-2; TRBD1 is a possible D gene (5 bases). Germline V lookup: CDR1 MNHEY, CDR2 SVGAGI. This CDR3 has 12 residues. The chain's CDR3 is CASSPRSGRELF. The CDR3 nucleotides read TGTGCCAGCAGCCCTCGATCGGGGCGGGAGCTCTTC.

This clone was picked up one time. J is TRBJ1-2 and V is TRBV12-5; D is uncertain. Trimming pared 6 bases from V and 2 bases from J, leaving 25 bases between. This CDR3 comprises 18 residues. Germline loops: CDR1 LGHNT, CDR2 FRNRAP. The CDR3 region has the DNA TGTGCTAGTGGCCGCTCAAACCCGGGTTTAAGTCCCAACTATGGCTACACCTTC. Encoded protein: CASGRSNPGLSPNYGYTF.

Of note for this clone: Germline and junction disagree at one end, which may indicate a read error. This sequence joins TRBV5-4 and TRBJ2-1, with D possibly being TRBD2 (6 bases). The CDR3 is 16 amino acids. CDR1 is SGHNT, CDR2 YYREEE, per germline (reference sequence). CDR3 loop: CASSLDPGVAYDEQFF. In DNA, the CDR3 is TGTGCCAGCAGCTTGGATCCGGGAGTGGCCTACGATGAGCAGTTCTTC.

This chain links TRBV28 with TRBJ1-3, with a possible D match to TRBD1 (6 bases). The CDR3 is 14 amino acids. Germline CDR1 is MDHEN and CDR2 is SYDVKM. Trimming removed 2 bases from V and 7 bases from J, with 12 bases in between. CDR3 residues: CASSLITGRNTIYF. CDR3 coding DNA: TGTGCCAGCAGTTTAATTACAGGGCGGAACACCATATATTTT. Full variable domain (outside the CDR3, taken from reference TRBV28 and TRBJ1-3): DVKVTQSSRYLVKRTGEKVFLECVQDMDHENMFWYRQDPGLGLRLIYFSYDVKMKEKGDIPEGYSVSREKKERFSLILESASTNQTSMYLCASSLITGRNTIYFGEGSWLTVV.

This chain joins TRBV7-9 and TRBJ1-2, with TRBD1 identical over 7 bases. Germline V gene sequence: CDR1 SEHNR, CDR2 FQNEAQ (reference sequence). V lost 5 bases to trimming and J lost 2 bases; unmatched junction nucleotides: 5. This CDR3 is 14 amino acids long. The CDR3 bases are TGTGCCAGCAGCCCGGGACAGAGGAACTATGGCTACACCTTC. This translates into CASSPGQRNYGYTF.

This sequence joins TRBV30 and TRBJ2-5; 10 nucleotides align to TRBD2. From germline, CDR1 is GTSNPN and CDR2 SVGIG (reference sequence). The CDR3 is 14 residues long. Trimming removed 0 bases from V and 5 bases from J; junction bases left unmatched: 3. For the CDR3, the DNA is TGTGCCTGGAGTGTAGCGGGGGGGCGGGAGACCCAGTACTTC. Its translation is CAWSVAGGRETQYF.

This sequence joins TRBV4-2 and TRBJ2-7, with TRBD2 matching 12 bases. Germline assignment: CDR1 LGHNA and CDR2 YNFKEQ. V shed 5 bases, J shed 0 bases, and the junction held 8 bases outside the gene matches. CDR3 length: 17 residues. CDR3 sequence reads: CASSKPGLAGSSYEQYF. The CDR3, as DNA: TGTGCCAGCAGCAAACCGGGACTAGCGGGTAGCTCCTACGAGCAGTACTTC.

This clone was picked up a small number of times. The genes are TRBV5-6 and TRBJ2-6, with D hard to call. V shed 2 bases and J shed 0 bases, with 9 bases lying between them. This CDR3 spans 16 amino acids. The germline gives CDR1 SGHDT, CDR2 YYEEEE. The CDR3, as DNA: TGTGCCAGCAGCTTTTACCCCAGCTCTGGGGCCAACGTCCTGACTTTC. Protein sequence: CASSFYPSSGANVLTF.

The chain links TRBV7-9 to TRBJ2-7, with a weak D call TRBD1 (6 bases). The CDR3 length is 18 residues. V lost 0 bases to trimming and J lost 3 bases, with 21 bases between them. The germline V gene encodes CDR1 SEHNR and CDR2 FQNEAQ (reference sequence). Here the CDR3 DNA reads TGTGCCAGCAGCTTAGCGCTGCGACTATGGACAGCCAACTACGAGCAGTACTTC. It yields the protein CASSLALRLWTANYEQYF. The variable domain in full, with the rest retrieved from reference TRBV7-9 and TRBJ2-7, is DTGVSQNPRHKITKRGQNVTFRCDPISEHNRLYWYRQTLGQGPEFLTYFQNEAQLEKSRLLSDRFSAERPKGSFSTLEIQRTEQGDSAMYLCASSLALRLWTANYEQYFGPGTRLTVT.

The chain employs TRBV30 and TRBJ2-5, with TRBD2 matching over 7 bases. The CDR3 sequence is 14 residues long. With 0 bases clipped from V and 11 bases from J, the junction kept 12 bases outside the gene matches. Germline V gives CDR1 GTSNPN, CDR2 SVGIG (reference sequence). The CDR3 protein is CAWSVTRVRGEQYF. CDR3 DNA sequence: TGTGCCTGGAGTGTCACCCGGGTCCGGGGGGAGCAGTACTTC. Supplemented by reference TRBV30 and TRBJ2-5, the full variable domain reads SQTIHQWPATLVQPVGSPLSLECTVEGTSNPNLYWYRQAAGRGLQLLFYSVGIGQISSEVPQNLSASRPQDRQFILSSKKLLLSDSGFYLCAWSVTRVRGEQYFGPGTRLLVL.

The chain uses TRBV5-4 and TRBJ2-7, with D perhaps matching TRBD1 (5 bases). There are 17 residues in the CDR3. Germline V gene data show CDR1 as SGHNT and CDR2 as YYREEE (reference sequence). Trimming took off 4 bases at V and 5 bases at J, with 25 bases between the two ends. Here the CDR3 DNA reads TGTGCCAGCAGCCCCGAGCTAGGGGCCAAAAGCACCCACGAGCAGTACTTC. This translates into CASSPELGAKSTHEQYF.

This clone was counted once. The chain couples TRBV11-3 to TRBJ1-3, with 9 bases fitting TRBD1. The germline gives CDR1 SGHNT, CDR2 YENEEA. The CDR3 totals 15 residues. Trimming at V came to 5 bases and at J to 2 bases, leaving 4 bases not matched to a gene. The CDR3 region has the DNA TGTGCCAGCAGCCTACGGACAGGGGCTGGAAACACCATATATTTT. It codes for CASSLRTGAGNTIYF.

The rearrangement links TRBV30 to TRBJ1-6; D possibly corresponds to TRBD1 (5 bases). Germline-derived CDR1 and CDR2 are GTSNPN and SVGIG (reference sequence). The V and J ends lost 0 bases and 7 bases respectively, with 16 bases between them. This CDR3 is built from 16 residues. The CDR3 loop is CAWSVRGGRYNSPLHF. The DNA for the CDR3 is TGTGCCTGGAGTGTGAGGGGAGGAAGGTACAATTCACCCCTCCACTTT.

The genes are TRBV6-6 and TRBJ1-5, with 9 bases lining up with TRBD1. CDR1 MNHNY and CDR2 SVGAGI come from the germline V gene (reference sequence). V lost 6 bases and J lost 4; bases outside the gene matches: 7. This CDR3 comprises 15 residues. The CDR3 DNA follows: TGTGCCAGCAGGGGGACAGGGAGGTGGAATCAGCCCCAGCATTTT. Its protein is CASRGTGRWNQPQHF.

The rearrangement joins TRBV27 to TRBJ2-2; D may be TRBD2 (6 bases). Trimming stripped 4 bases from V and 5 bases from J, with 11 bases between. CDR3 length: 14 residues. Per the germline V gene, CDR1 is MNHEY and CDR2 is SMNVEV (reference sequence). CDR3 DNA sequence: TGTGCCAGCAGTTCCCTAGCGCCGACCGGGGAGCTGTTTTTT. It encodes CASSSLAPTGELFF.

The genes are TRBV2 and TRBJ1-1; 8 bases are shared with TRBD1. The V and J ends lost 3 bases and 3 bases, in that order; junction bases with no gene match: 3. Germline assignment: CDR1 SNHLY and CDR2 FYNNEI. The CDR3 covers 14 residues. The CDR3 loop is CASSDQGADTEAFF. For the CDR3, the DNA is TGTGCCAGCAGTGACCAGGGGGCGGACACTGAAGCTTTCTTT.

The chain employs TRBV6-1 and TRBJ1-2, with 7 bases fitting TRBD1. This CDR3 comprises 14 residues. Germline V CDR1 and CDR2: MNHNS, SASEGT. V lost 7 bases and J lost 4; bases outside the gene matches: 9. The CDR3 nucleotides are TGTGCCAGCAAACTGGCAGGGGGTGGCTATGGCTACACCTTC. The encoded protein is CASKLAGGGYGYTF.